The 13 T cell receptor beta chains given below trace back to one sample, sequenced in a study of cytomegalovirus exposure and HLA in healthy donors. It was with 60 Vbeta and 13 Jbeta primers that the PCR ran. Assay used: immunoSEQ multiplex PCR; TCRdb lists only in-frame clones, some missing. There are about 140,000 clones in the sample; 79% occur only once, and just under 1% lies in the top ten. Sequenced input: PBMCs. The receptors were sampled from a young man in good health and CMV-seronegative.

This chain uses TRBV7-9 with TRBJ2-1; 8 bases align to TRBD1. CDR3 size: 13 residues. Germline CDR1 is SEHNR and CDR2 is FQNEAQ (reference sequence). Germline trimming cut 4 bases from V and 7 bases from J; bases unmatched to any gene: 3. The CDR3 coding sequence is TGTGCCAGCAGCTCTCGGACAGGGAATGAGCAGTTCTTC. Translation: CASSSRTGNEQFF.

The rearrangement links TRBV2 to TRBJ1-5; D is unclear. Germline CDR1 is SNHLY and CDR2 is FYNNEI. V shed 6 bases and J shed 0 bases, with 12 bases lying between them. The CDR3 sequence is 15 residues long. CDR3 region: CASRVRLYSNQPQHF. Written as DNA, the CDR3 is TGTGCCAGCAGGGTCAGACTTTATAGCAATCAGCCCCAGCATTTT. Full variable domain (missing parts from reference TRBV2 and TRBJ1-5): EPEVTQTPSHQVTQMGQEVILRCVPISNHLYFYWYRQILGQKVEFLVSFYNNEISEKSEIFDDQFSVERPDGSNFTLKIRSTKLEDSAMYFCASRVRLYSNQPQHFGDGTRLSIL.

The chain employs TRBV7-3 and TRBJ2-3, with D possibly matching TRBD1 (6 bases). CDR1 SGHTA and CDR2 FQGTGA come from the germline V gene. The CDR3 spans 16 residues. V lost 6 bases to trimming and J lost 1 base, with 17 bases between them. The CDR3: CASRPNRESRTDTQYF. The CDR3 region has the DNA TGTGCCAGCAGGCCTAACAGGGAGTCCCGCACAGATACGCAGTATTTT.

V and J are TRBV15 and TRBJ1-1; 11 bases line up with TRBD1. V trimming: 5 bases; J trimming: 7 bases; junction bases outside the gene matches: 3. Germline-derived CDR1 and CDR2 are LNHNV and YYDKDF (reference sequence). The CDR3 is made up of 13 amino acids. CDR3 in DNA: TGTGCCACCAGCGGACAGGGGGCTGATGAAGCTTTCTTT. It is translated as CATSGQGADEAFF.

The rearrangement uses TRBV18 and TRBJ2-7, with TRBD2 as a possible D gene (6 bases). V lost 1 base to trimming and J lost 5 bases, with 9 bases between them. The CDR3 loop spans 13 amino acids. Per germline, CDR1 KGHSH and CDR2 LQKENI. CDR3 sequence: CASSPREVHEQYF. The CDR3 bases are TGTGCCAGCTCACCACGGGAGGTGCACGAGCAGTACTTC.

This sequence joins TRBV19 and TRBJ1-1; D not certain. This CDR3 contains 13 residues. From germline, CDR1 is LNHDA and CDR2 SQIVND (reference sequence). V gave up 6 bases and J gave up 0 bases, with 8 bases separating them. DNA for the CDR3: TGTGCCAGTAGCTACAGTTTGAACACTGAAGCTTTCTTT. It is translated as CASSYSLNTEAFF.

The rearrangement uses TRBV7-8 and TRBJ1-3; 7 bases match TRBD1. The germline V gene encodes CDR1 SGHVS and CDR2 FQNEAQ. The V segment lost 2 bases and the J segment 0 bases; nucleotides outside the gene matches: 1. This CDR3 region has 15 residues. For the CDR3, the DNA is TGTGCCAGCAGCTTACGGGACAGCTCTGGAAACACCATATATTTT. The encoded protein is CASSLRDSSGNTIYF.

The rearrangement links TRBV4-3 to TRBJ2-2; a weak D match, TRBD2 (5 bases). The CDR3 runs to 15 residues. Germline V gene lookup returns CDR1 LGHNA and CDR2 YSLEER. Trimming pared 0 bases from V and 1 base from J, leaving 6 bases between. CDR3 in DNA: TGCGCCAGCAGCCAAGAGGGGAGGAACACCGGGGAGCTGTTTTTT. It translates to CASSQEGRNTGELFF.

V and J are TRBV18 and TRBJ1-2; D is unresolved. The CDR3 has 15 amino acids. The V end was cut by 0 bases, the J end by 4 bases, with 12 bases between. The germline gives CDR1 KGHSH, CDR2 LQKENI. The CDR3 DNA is TGTGCCAGCTCACCACCGTTCAGAGGGCCCTATGGCTACACCTTC. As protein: CASSPPFRGPYGYTF. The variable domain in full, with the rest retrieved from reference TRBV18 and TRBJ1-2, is NAGVMQNPRHLVRRRGQEARLRCSPMKGHSHVYWYRQLPEEGLKFMVYLQKENIIDESGMPKERFSAEFPKEGPSILRIQQVVRGDSAAYFCASSPPFRGPYGYTFGSGTRLTVV.

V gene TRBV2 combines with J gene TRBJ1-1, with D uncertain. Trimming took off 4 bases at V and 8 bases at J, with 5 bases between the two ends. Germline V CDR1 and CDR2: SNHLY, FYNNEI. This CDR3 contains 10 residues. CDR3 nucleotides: TGTGCCAGCAGTGGCCAGGAAGCTTTCTTT. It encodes CASSGQEAFF.

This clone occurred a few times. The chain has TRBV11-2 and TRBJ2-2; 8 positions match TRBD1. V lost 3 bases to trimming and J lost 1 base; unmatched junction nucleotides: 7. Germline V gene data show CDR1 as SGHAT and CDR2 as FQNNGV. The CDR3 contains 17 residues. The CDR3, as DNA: TGTGCCAGCAGCTTCGGTTACGGACAGGGGAACACCGGGGAGCTGTTTTTT. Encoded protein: CASSFGYGQGNTGELFF.

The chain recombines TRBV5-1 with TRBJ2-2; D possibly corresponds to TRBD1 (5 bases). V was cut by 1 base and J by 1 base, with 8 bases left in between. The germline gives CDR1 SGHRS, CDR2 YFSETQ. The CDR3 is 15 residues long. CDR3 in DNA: TGCGCCAGCAGCTTGTCCAGGGAGAACACCGGGGAGCTGTTTTTT. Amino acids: CASSLSRENTGELFF.

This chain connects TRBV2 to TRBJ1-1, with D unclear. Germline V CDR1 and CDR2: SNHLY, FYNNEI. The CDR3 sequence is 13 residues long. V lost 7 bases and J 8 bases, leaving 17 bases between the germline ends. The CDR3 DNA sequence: TGTGCCAGCATCGGCGACGGGAATGCGGAAGCTTTCTTT. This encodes CASIGDGNAEAFF.